What follows is one T cell receptor (beta chain) and its context. Its specificity is not known. 13 Jbeta primers and 60 Vbeta primers were used for the PCR. Some clones are missing from TCRdb's copy, which holds only in-frame ones; the method was immunoSEQ multiplex PCR. The repertoire shows 87,000 or so clones; the top ten hold 15% to 17%. The source of the sample is a study of cytomegalovirus exposure and HLA in healthy donors. Study conclusions and caveats: Sequencing depth roughly uniform across donors was assumed in presence/absence analyses.

CDR3 length: 13 residues. Per germline, CDR1 MNHNY and CDR2 SVGAGI (reference sequence). V lost 2 bases and J lost 4, with 9 bases in between. The clonotype was recovered from a man between 50 and 59 years old in good health and CMV-seropositive. The sequenced sample consisted of PBMCs. This chain links TRBV6-6 with TRBJ2-7; D is possibly TRBD1 (6 bases). CDR3 in DNA: TGTGCCAGCAGTTACCAAGGGGGTTACGAGCAGTACTTC. Translated, it gives CASSYQGGYEQYF.